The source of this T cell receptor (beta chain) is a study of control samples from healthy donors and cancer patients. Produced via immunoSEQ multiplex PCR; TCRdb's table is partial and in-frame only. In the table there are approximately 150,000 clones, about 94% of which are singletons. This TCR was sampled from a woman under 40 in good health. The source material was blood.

The CDR3, as DNA: TGTGCCAGCAGTTACTCGTCTAGCGGAGCCTACGAGCAGTACTTC. Translated, it gives CASSYSSSGAYEQYF. The chain joins TRBV6-5 to TRBJ2-7, with 7 nucleotides matching TRBD2. The CDR3 loop spans 15 amino acids. The germline V gene has CDR1 MNHEY and CDR2 SVGAGI. V trimming: 0 bases; J trimming: 2 bases; junction bases outside the gene matches: 4.